This TCR beta chain was sequenced for a study of neurological immune-mediated disorders (dated by TCRdb to about 2019). Context from the whole study: Peripheral blood TCR-beta repertoires from HTLV-I-associated myelopathy (HAM/TSP) patients, multiple sclerosis patients and healthy controls were compared by UMI-based sequencing. Longitudinal samples, technical triplicates and paired sorted CD4+ and CD8+ T-cell subsets, alongside PBMC samples, were included among the 106 TCR-beta libraries. Each longitudinal HAM/TSP and healthy donor was sampled at 3 time-points spaced at roughly 3-45 month intervals. The cohort was made up of about 66 subjects, consisting of about 14 HAM/TSP patients, about 34 multiple sclerosis patients and around 20 healthy controls. Results and caveats for the whole study, not just this receptor: No identical CDR3 amino acid sequences were shared among expanded clones across subjects, suggesting private TCR-beta repertoires in all groups. TCR clonal expansion was greatest in HAM/TSP patients and smallest in MS patients, who ranked below even healthy controls.

Per the germline V gene (reference sequence), WNHNN is the CDR1 and SYGVQD is the CDR2. Counted from cysteine to phenylalanine, this CDR3 has 15 amino acids. CDR3 DNA is the only sequence kept; it has 45 bases, read in frame from the first base. The trim is 5 bases for V and 0 bases for J, with a gap of 12 bases between the germline ends. cDNA was synthesized by template-switch 5'RACE using a primer carrying a 10-nucleotide random unique molecular identifier by which each TCR transcript was tagged. Each sequencing run produced over 160 million TCR-beta sequences covering 15-18 subjects. The RNeasy kit was used to extract total RNA. TCR-beta VDJ regions were amplified with primers for the TCR constant region and the 5'RACE anchor, using the KAPA Real-time Library Amplification kit. Sample indexes and Illumina adaptors were added in a first PCR, after which library yield was increased in a second PCR. After purification with Ampure beads, the TCR product of roughly 650 bp was size-selected on a 2% E-gel SizeSelection system. Before pooling, library quality was assessed on a Bioanalyzer, concentration was determined with Qubit, and library quantification was performed with the Kapa Library Quantification kit. An Illumina HiSeq 2500 was used to sequence the libraries paired-end at 2 x 150 bp. To increase sequence diversity, about 25-31% phiX was spiked into each library pool. Turning to the authors' computational methods: Quality-filtered reads were processed with the UMI-based MiGEC pipeline, and over 75% of raw TCR sequences were removed by the MiGEC pipeline during error correction. IMGT germline references were used for alignment of VDJ genes, and clonotypes were defined by a unique CDR3 amino acid sequence together with V-J genes. VDJtools evaluated clonal expansion, Shannon diversity and CDR3 relatedness (CalcPairwiseDistances, ClusterSamples); CLCbio workbench built phylogenetic trees. Using coefficient-of-variation modelling across technical triplicates, the study counted a clone as expanded if it had at least 8 unique UMIs. The public reads were reanalyzed by TCRdb: fastp trimming at Q25, MiXCR alignment, in-frame beta chains only. For every CDR3 protein sequence, its rows merge into one entry that carries the most common genes and DNA. TCRdb, not the authors, supplied the V and J calls. The sample profile shows some 77,000 distinct CDR3 sequences; roughly an eighth of them were found once. About 4.5% of the sample lies in the top ten.

In light of the paper, this sample's time point label describes: longitudinal time-point 1 (baseline). Unsorted PBMC libraries were generated from 2 million PBMCs stored in RNAlater at -80 °C until RNA extraction. Peripheral blood underwent Ficoll-Hypaque density gradient centrifugation to isolate PBMCs, which were then cryopreserved in liquid nitrogen. In this sample, this clonotype turned up many times. The antigen it binds to is not known. No base quality information exists; no much larger clone differs at one position. The sample consisted of PBMCs. The sequence was collected from a female donor with HTLV-1-associated myelopathy (HAM/TSP). The chain is encoded by TRBV10-1 joined to TRBJ2-3, with a weak D call of TRBD1 (6 bases match). The sequenced DNA is TGCGCCAGCAGTTCCCGTCAGGGGAGCACAGATACGCAGTATTTT. This sequence encodes CASSSRQGSTDTQYF.